The 25 T cell receptor beta chains in this list originate from one sample, sequenced in a study of shared clonotypes between healthy human individuals. Sequencing was performed with immunoSEQ multiplex PCR; in TCRdb, only in-frame clones are kept and a portion is missing. The sample shows about 450,000 clones, 70% to 85% of them seen only once. Sample: PBMCs. Receptor source: a woman aged 40 to 49 in good health. Some clones in this sample may be carry-over from other donors' samples.

The chain uses TRBV4-2 and TRBJ1-1, with 7 bases matching TRBD1. The CDR3 consists of 16 residues. In germline, CDR1 is LGHNA, CDR2 YNFKEQ. Trimming at V came to 0 bases and at J to 4 bases, leaving 8 bases not matched to a gene. As DNA, the CDR3 is TGTGCCAGCAGCCAAGACCCGGGACAGCAGACCACTGAAGCTTTCTTT. Its translation is CASSQDPGQQTTEAFF.

V gene TRBV5-5 combines with J gene TRBJ1-2, with D possibly TRBD1 on 5 matching bases. The CDR3 length is 14 residues. Germline lookup yields CDR1 SGHKS and CDR2 YYEKEE (reference sequence). V dropped 3 bases and J dropped 5 bases, with 14 bases sitting between them. The CDR3 DNA follows: TGTGCCAGCAGCTCGACAGCCACGTATTATGGCTACACCTTC. It translates to CASSSTATYYGYTF. Full variable domain (missing parts from reference TRBV5-5 and TRBJ1-2): DAGVTQSPTHLIKTRGQQVTLRCSPISGHKSVSWYQQVLGQGPQFIFQYYEKEERGRGNFPDRFSARQFPNYSSELNVNALLLGDSALYLCASSSTATYYGYTFGSGTRLTVV.

This chain joins TRBV19 and TRBJ1-2, with D hard to call. V lost 6 bases and J 8 bases, leaving 16 bases between the germline ends. This CDR3 contains 13 residues. Germline loops: CDR1 LNHDA, CDR2 SQIVND (reference sequence). The CDR3 sequence is CASRGRLRDGYTF. Written as DNA, the CDR3 is TGTGCCAGTAGAGGACGCCTTCGAGACGGCTACACCTTC.

This sequence joins TRBV30 and TRBJ2-1, with D unclear. Looked up from germline, CDR1 is GTSNPN and CDR2 is SVGIG (reference sequence). V lost 5 bases to trimming and J lost 5 bases, with 7 bases between them. The CDR3 is made up of 11 amino acids. The CDR3 sequence is CAWGTNNEQFF. As DNA, the CDR3 is TGTGCCTGGGGAACAAACAATGAGCAGTTCTTC.

At least ten counts were recorded for this clone. The chain carries TRBV5-8 and TRBJ2-5; D may match TRBD1 or TRBD2 (5 bases each). CDR1 is SGHTS and CDR2 is YDEGEE in the germline V gene. Deletions cut 6 bases from V and 2 bases from J, with 11 bases between. The CDR3 is 13 amino acids. CDR3 DNA sequence: TGTGCCAGCAACCTCGGGGCTCAAGAGACCCAGTACTTC. It translates to CASNLGAQETQYF.

The chain links TRBV27 to TRBJ2-7; 10 bases are shared with TRBD2. The CDR3 runs 14 residues. With 6 bases clipped from V and 6 bases from J, the junction kept 8 bases outside the gene matches. Germline V lookup: CDR1 MNHEY, CDR2 SMNVEV (reference sequence). The CDR3 protein is CASSLGLAVSEQYF. The CDR3 DNA reads TGTGCCAGCAGCTTAGGACTAGCGGTGTCCGAGCAGTACTTC.

The chain combines TRBV6-1 with TRBJ1-5; 9 bases map to TRBD1. Trimming at V came to 9 bases and at J to 4 bases, leaving 7 bases not matched to a gene. This CDR3 is built from 14 residues. Germline V CDR1 and CDR2: MNHNS, SASEGT. The CDR3 DNA sequence: TGTGCCAGTTCCGGGACAGGGATAAATCAGCCCCAGCATTTT. Amino acids: CASSGTGINQPQHF.

The rearrangement joins TRBV2 to TRBJ2-3, with 7 positions matching TRBD2. Germline CDR1 reads SNHLY; CDR2 reads FYNNEI. The CDR3 extends over 15 amino acids. V lost 6 bases and J lost 2; bases outside the gene matches: 8. This CDR3 is CASRLSGVLTDTQYF. CDR3 nucleotides: TGTGCCAGCAGGTTGAGCGGGGTCCTCACAGATACGCAGTATTTT.

This clone was detected only once. The chain uses TRBV18 and TRBJ2-3; 10 nucleotides agree with TRBD1. The junction had 6 bases not matched to a gene; V was cut back by 8 bases and J by 4 bases. From germline, CDR1 is KGHSH and CDR2 LQKENI. CDR3 length: 14 amino acids. The CDR3 sequence is CASASTGGSDTQYF. The DNA of the CDR3 is TGTGCCAGCGCCTCGACAGGGGGCTCAGATACGCAGTATTTT. Together with reference TRBV18 and TRBJ2-3, the CDR3 gives the full variable domain: NAGVMQNPRHLVRRRGQEARLRCSPMKGHSHVYWYRQLPEEGLKFMVYLQKENIIDESGMPKERFSAEFPKEGPSILRIQQVVRGDSAAYFCASASTGGSDTQYFGPGTRLTVL.

To note about this clone: In the same sample, other DNA sequences code for this CDR3. The genes are TRBV20-1 and TRBJ2-3; D is uncertain. CDR3 length: 11 amino acids. V lost 2 bases and J lost 4, with 4 bases in between. The germline CDR1 and CDR2 sequences are DFQATT and SNEGSKA (reference sequence). The CDR3 coding sequence is TGCAGTGCTAGATTCGCAGATACGCAGTATTTT. Its translation is CSARFADTQYF.

The chain links TRBV6-4 to TRBJ2-4, with 12 bases that match TRBD2. CDR1 MRHNA and CDR2 SNTAGT come from the germline V gene. This CDR3 region has 15 residues. With V trimmed by 3 bases and J by 7 bases, 4 bases remained unmatched. This CDR3 is CASSETSGSVNIQYF. In nucleotides, the CDR3 is TGTGCCAGCAGTGAGACTAGCGGGAGTGTGAACATTCAGTACTTC.

The V gene is TRBV4-1, the J gene TRBJ1-4, with 7 bases matching TRBD1. The CDR3 loop spans 16 amino acids. Losses at the gene ends were 3 bases for V and 4 bases for J; bases not matched to a gene: 8. Germline CDR1 MGHRA, CDR2 YSYEKL. This CDR3 reads CASSHRRQGNNEKLFF. CDR3 nucleotides: TGCGCCAGCAGCCACCGCAGACAGGGTAATAATGAAAAACTGTTTTTT.

To note about this clone: Other nucleotide sequences from this sample produce the same CDR3. The CDR3 bases are TGTGCCAGTAGTATACGGCAGAACACTGAAGCTTTCTTT. This sequence encodes CASSIRQNTEAFF. The chain is built from TRBV19 and TRBJ1-1; D is unresolved. CDR1 is LNHDA and CDR2 is SQIVND in the germline V gene (reference sequence). This CDR3 is 13 amino acids long. V was cut by 2 bases and J by 1 base, with 5 bases left in between.

V usage is TRBV7-2 and J usage is TRBJ1-5; 9 positions match TRBD1. The CDR3 totals 14 residues. With 3 bases clipped from V and 6 bases from J, the junction kept 3 bases outside the gene matches. Germline CDR1 is SGHTA and CDR2 is FQGNSA. This CDR3 reads CASSFGQGFQPQHF. The CDR3 bases are TGTGCCAGCAGCTTCGGACAGGGGTTTCAGCCCCAGCATTTT. The variable domain in full, with the rest retrieved from reference TRBV7-2 and TRBJ1-5, is GAGVSQSPSNKVTEKGKDVELRCDPISGHTALYWYRQSLGQGLEFLIYFQGNSAPDKSGLPSDRFSAERTGGSVSTLTIQRTQQEDSAVYLCASSFGQGFQPQHFGDGTRLSIL.

The chain links TRBV6-1 to TRBJ1-5, with TRBD1 matching 8 bases. There are 14 residues in the CDR3. The junction had 5 bases not matched to a gene; V was cut back by 5 bases and J by 5 bases. Germline assignment: CDR1 MNHNS and CDR2 SASEGT. The CDR3 DNA is TGTGCCAGCAGTAGGACAGGGAGGGATCAGCCCCAGCATTTT. It codes for CASSRTGRDQPQHF.

This sequence joins TRBV7-2 and TRBJ2-2, with TRBD1 matching 8 bases. J was trimmed by 3 bases and V by 5 bases; bases with no gene match: 5. Per the germline V gene, CDR1 is SGHTA and CDR2 is FQGNSA. The CDR3 spans 15 residues. CDR3 sequence: CASSQGQGHTGELFF. The CDR3 coding sequence is TGTGCCAGCAGCCAAGGACAGGGACACACCGGGGAGCTGTTTTTT.

This chain connects TRBV5-1 to TRBJ2-3; D is ambiguous. The CDR3 is 16 residues long. CDR1 and CDR2 from the germline V gene are SGHRS and YFSETQ. Trimming stripped 0 bases from V and 1 base from J, with 12 bases between. In DNA, the CDR3 is TGCGCCAGCAGCTTGGAGTTCCGAGGAGGCACAGATACGCAGTATTTT. Its protein is CASSLEFRGGTDTQYF.

The V call is TRBV28, the J call TRBJ2-1; 8 positions agree with TRBD2. Germline V CDR1 and CDR2: MDHEN, SYDVKM. Trimming removed 4 bases from V and 9 bases from J; junction bases left unmatched: 8. CDR3 length: 14 amino acids. CDR3 in DNA: TGTGCCAGCAGTTCCCCCGGACTAGCTAGTGAGCAGTTCTTC. The encoded protein is CASSSPGLASEQFF.

This chain joins TRBV5-5 and TRBJ2-5, with D perhaps matching TRBD1 (6 bases). Germline CDR1 and CDR2: SGHKS and YYEKEE (reference sequence). The CDR3 is made up of 13 amino acids. V gave up 4 bases and J gave up 3 bases, with 10 bases separating them. This CDR3 is CASSPQGKETQYF. DNA for the CDR3: TGTGCCAGCAGCCCTCAGGGGAAAGAGACCCAGTACTTC. The full variable domain, with the rest looked up from reference TRBV5-5 and TRBJ2-5, is DAGVTQSPTHLIKTRGQQVTLRCSPISGHKSVSWYQQVLGQGPQFIFQYYEKEERGRGNFPDRFSARQFPNYSSELNVNALLLGDSALYLCASSPQGKETQYFGPGTRLLVL.

The CDR3 spells CASRPGTPSYEQYF. Written as DNA, the CDR3 is TGTGCCAGCAGACCTGGGACACCTTCCTACGAGCAGTACTTC. This rearrangement joins TRBV28 to TRBJ2-7; D may be TRBD1 (6 bases). The CDR3 spans 14 residues. The V end was cut by 6 bases, the J end by 1 base, with 13 bases between. CDR1 MDHEN and CDR2 SYDVKM come from the germline V gene.

The genes are TRBV5-1 and TRBJ2-1, with D perhaps matching TRBD2 (5 bases). CDR1 and CDR2 from the germline V gene are SGHRS and YFSETQ. Trimming pared 0 bases from V and 6 bases from J, leaving 10 bases between. CDR3 length: 14 amino acids. CDR3 in DNA: TGCGCCAGCAGCTTGGTGCTAGCTAGCAATGAGCAGTTCTTC. This sequence encodes CASSLVLASNEQFF.

The rearrangement joins TRBV7-3 to TRBJ1-1; D possibly corresponds to TRBD1 (5 bases). The ends were cut back, 2 bases at V and 7 bases at J, with 14 bases in the middle. Germline V gene sequence: CDR1 SGHTA, CDR2 FQGTGA. The CDR3 spans 14 residues. The CDR3, as DNA: TGTGCCAGCAGCTTACGAGGCAGGGACGGTGAAGCTTTCTTT. This encodes CASSLRGRDGEAFF.

The rearrangement links TRBV9 to TRBJ1-1; D ambiguous. Trimming stripped 0 bases from V and 0 bases from J, with 6 bases between. This CDR3 spans 14 amino acids. Germline CDR1 and CDR2: SGDLS and YYNGEE. The CDR3 loop is CASSVDRMNTEAFF. The CDR3 DNA follows: TGTGCCAGCAGCGTAGATCGGATGAACACTGAAGCTTTCTTT. Using reference TRBV9 and TRBJ1-1 for the parts outside the CDR3, the full variable domain is DSGVTQTPKHLITATGQRVTLRCSPRSGDLSVYWYQQSLDQGLQFLIQYYNGEERAKGNILERFSAQQFPDLHSELNLSSLELGDSALYFCASSVDRMNTEAFFGQGTRLTVV.

This clone was seen a few times. V usage is TRBV7-2 and J usage is TRBJ2-1; TRBD2 matches at 12 bases. Germline V gives CDR1 SGHTA, CDR2 FQGNSA. This CDR3 is built from 16 residues. V was clipped by 5 bases and J by 7 bases; unmatched bases: 9. DNA of the CDR3: TGTGCCAGCAGCCCTTTGGCTAGCGGGAGGGCTAATGAGCAGTTCTTC. This gives the protein CASSPLASGRANEQFF.

This rearrangement joins TRBV15 to TRBJ2-2; D may be TRBD1 or TRBD2 (5 bases each). CDR1 and CDR2 (germline): LNHNV, YYDKDF (reference sequence). Trimming left V 3 bases short and J 2 bases short, with 13 bases between. The CDR3 covers 16 residues. CDR3 amino acids: CATSRGLGENTGELFF. The DNA for the CDR3 is TGTGCCACCAGCAGGGGTCTGGGGGAAAACACCGGGGAGCTGTTTTTT.